This T cell receptor (beta chain) was recorded in a study of CD8 T cells in Susac syndrome. Notes on the study in general: Individuals included in the TCR sequencing and HLA analysis were acknowledged by the study to be relatively few in number.

An amount of RNA that ranged from roughly 0.5 to 1 ug was reverse transcribed with random hexamers. TCRdb called the immunoSEQ multiplex PCR reads again in MiXCR, with one record for every CDR3 protein. The table includes approximately 230,000 distinct CDR3 sequences, roughly 93% detected once. Looked up from germline, CDR1 is MDHEN and CDR2 is SYDVKM. The ends were cut back, 5 bases at V and 1 base at J, with 20 bases in the middle. This CDR3 spans 17 amino acids. This clonotype was recorded only once. Antigen: not known. The TCR originated in a human donor with multiple sclerosis. The rearrangement links TRBV28 to TRBJ1-1; possible D gene TRBD1, 5 bases. The sample comprised CD4+ T cells from PBMCs. CDR3 bases: TGTGCCAGCAGTACACCGGGACTCAATCGGGGGAACACTGAAGCTTTCTTT. Translation: CASSTPGLNRGNTEAFF.